This T cell receptor beta chain was documented in a study of OX40 agonist ivuxolimab in advanced cancers. If patients had autoimmune disease history or systemic immunosuppression, they were excluded. This CDR3 spans 18 amino acids. Unmatched junction bases numbered 9, after V lost 4 bases and J lost 1 base. Germline CDR1 SGHRS, CDR2 YFSETQ. This clone was detected only once. Repertoires were generated with immunoSEQ multiplex PCR, while TCRdb's copy carries only in-frame clones and drops some. Of over 85,000 clones in the sample, roughly 88% were seen once. The origin of this receptor is an adult with an advanced solid tumor such as melanoma, head and neck, liver or kidney cancer. V usage is TRBV5-1 and J usage is TRBJ2-3; 13 bases line up with TRBD2. The sample in question was CD4+ or CD8+ T cells sorted from blood, obtained in a trial of the OX40 agonist ivuxolimab. CDR3 residues: CASSPRSGLAGGTDTQYF. The CDR3 nucleotides are TGCGCCAGCAGCCCCCGGAGTGGACTAGCGGGGGGCACAGATACGCAGTATTTT.